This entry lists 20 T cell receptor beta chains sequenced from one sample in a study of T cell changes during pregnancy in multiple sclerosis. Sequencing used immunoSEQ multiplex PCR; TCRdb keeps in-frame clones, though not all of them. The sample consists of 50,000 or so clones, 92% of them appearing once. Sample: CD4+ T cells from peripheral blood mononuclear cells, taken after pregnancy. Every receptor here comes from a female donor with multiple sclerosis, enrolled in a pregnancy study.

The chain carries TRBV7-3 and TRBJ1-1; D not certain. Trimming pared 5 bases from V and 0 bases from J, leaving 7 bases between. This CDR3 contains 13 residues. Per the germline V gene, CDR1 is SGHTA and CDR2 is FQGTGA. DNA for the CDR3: TGTGCCAGCAGCCTGACTATGAACACTGAAGCTTTCTTT. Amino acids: CASSLTMNTEAFF.

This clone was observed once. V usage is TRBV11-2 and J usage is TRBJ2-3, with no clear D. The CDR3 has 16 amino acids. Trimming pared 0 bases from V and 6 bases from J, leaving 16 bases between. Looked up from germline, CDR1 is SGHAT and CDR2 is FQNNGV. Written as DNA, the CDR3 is TGTGCCAGCAGCTTAGATGACGGCCCGGGTTTGGATACGCAGTATTTT. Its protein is CASSLDDGPGLDTQYF.

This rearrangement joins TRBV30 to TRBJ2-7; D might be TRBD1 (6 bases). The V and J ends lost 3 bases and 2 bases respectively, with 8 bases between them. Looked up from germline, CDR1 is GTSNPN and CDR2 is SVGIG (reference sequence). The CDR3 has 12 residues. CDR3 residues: CAWRTGPYEQYF. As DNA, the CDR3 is TGTGCCTGGAGGACAGGCCCCTACGAGCAGTACTTC. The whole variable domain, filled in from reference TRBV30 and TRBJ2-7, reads SQTIHQWPATLVQPVGSPLSLECTVEGTSNPNLYWYRQAAGRGLQLLFYSVGIGQISSEVPQNLSASRPQDRQFILSSKKLLLSDSGFYLCAWRTGPYEQYFGPGTRLTVT.

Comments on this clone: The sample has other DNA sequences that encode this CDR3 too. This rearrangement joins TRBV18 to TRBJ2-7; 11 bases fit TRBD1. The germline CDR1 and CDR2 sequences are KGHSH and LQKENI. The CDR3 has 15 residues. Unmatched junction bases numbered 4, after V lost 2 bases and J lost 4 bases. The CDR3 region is CASSPGTGGKYEQYF. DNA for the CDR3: TGTGCCAGCTCACCAGGGACAGGGGGGAAGTACGAGCAGTACTTC.

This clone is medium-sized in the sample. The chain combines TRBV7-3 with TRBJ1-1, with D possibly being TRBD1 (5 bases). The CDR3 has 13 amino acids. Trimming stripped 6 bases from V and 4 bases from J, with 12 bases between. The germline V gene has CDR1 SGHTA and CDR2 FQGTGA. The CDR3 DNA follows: TGTGCCAGCAGGCCGGGGGGTTCCACTGAAGCTTTCTTT. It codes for CASRPGGSTEAFF.

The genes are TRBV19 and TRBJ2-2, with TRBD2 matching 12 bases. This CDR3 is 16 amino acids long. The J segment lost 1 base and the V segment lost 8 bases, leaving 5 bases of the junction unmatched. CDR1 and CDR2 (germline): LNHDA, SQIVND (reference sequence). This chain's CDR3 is CASSLAGGMNTGELFF. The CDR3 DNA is TGTGCCAGTTCGCTAGCGGGAGGGATGAACACCGGGGAGCTGTTTTTT.

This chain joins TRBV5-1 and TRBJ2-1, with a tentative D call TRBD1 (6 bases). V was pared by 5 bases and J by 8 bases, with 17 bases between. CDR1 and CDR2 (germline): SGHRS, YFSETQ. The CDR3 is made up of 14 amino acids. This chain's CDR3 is CASRVGGPVDEQFF. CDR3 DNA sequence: TGCGCCAGCAGGGTAGGGGGTCCTGTCGATGAGCAGTTCTTC.

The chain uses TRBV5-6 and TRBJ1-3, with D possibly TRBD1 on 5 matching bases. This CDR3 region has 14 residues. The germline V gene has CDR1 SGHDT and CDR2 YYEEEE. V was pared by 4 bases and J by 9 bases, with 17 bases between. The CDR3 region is CASSRRGIRGTIYF. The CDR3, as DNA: TGTGCCAGCAGCCGTAGAGGAATAAGGGGCACCATATATTTT.

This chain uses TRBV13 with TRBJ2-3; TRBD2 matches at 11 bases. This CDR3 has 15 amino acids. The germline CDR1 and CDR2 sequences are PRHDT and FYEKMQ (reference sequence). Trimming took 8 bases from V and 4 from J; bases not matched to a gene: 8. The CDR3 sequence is CASVPLAGVSDTQYF. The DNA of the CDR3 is TGTGCCAGCGTTCCACTAGCGGGAGTCTCAGATACGCAGTATTTT.

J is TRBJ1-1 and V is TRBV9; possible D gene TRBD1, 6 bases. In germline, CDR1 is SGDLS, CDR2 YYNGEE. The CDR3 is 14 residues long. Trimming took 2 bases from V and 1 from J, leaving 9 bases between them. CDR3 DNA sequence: TGTGCCAGCAGCGTTTTACAGGGGAACACTGAAGCTTTCTTT. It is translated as CASSVLQGNTEAFF.

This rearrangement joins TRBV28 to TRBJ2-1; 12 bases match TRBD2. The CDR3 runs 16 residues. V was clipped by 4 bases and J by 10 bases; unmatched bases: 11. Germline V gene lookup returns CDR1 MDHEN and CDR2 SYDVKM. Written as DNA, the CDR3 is TGTGCCAGCAGTTCGTGGACTAGCGGGAAACGAAAAGAGCAGTTCTTC. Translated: CASSSWTSGKRKEQFF.

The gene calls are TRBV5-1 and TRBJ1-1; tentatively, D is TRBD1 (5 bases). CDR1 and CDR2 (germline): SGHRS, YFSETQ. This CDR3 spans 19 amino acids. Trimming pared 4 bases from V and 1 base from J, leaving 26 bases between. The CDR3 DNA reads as TGCGCCAGCAGCCGGGAGTGGGGGGGGTATTCGTCCGAGAACACTGAAGCTTTCTTT. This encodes CASSREWGGYSSENTEAFF. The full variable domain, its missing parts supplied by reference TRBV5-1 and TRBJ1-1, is KAGVTQTPRYLIKTRGQQVTLSCSPISGHRSVSWYQQTPGQGLQFLFEYFSETQRNKGNFPGRFSGRQFSNSRSEMNVSTLELGDSALYLCASSREWGGYSSENTEAFFGQGTRLTVV.

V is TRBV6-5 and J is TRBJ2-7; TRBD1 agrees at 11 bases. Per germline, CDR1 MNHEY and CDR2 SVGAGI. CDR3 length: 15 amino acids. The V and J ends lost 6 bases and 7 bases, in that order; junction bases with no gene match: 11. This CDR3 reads CASRSRDRGIGEQYF. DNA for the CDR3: TGTGCCAGCAGATCCCGGGACAGGGGGATCGGGGAGCAGTACTTC.

The CDR3 loop is CASSPTGEELSYTF. As DNA, the CDR3 is TGTGCCAGCAGCCCAACGGGAGAAGAACTCAGCTACACCTTC. The chain recombines TRBV5-6 with TRBJ1-2; D gene ambiguous. The CDR3 is 14 amino acids. Trimming took 4 bases from V and 9 from J, leaving 19 bases between them. Looked up from germline, CDR1 is SGHDT and CDR2 is YYEEEE. The full variable domain, rest sourced from reference TRBV5-6 and TRBJ1-2, is DAGVTQSPTHLIKTRGQQVTLRCSPKSGHDTVSWYQQALGQGPQFIFQYYEEEERQRGNFPDRFSGHQFPNYSSELNVNALLLGDSALYLCASSPTGEELSYTFGSGTRLTVV.

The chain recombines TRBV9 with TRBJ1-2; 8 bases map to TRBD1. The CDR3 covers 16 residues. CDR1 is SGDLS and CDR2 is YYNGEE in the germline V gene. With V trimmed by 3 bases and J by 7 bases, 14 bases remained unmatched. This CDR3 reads CASSGRDRNLRGGYTF. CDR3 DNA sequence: TGTGCCAGCAGCGGAAGGGACAGGAACCTACGGGGTGGCTACACCTTC.

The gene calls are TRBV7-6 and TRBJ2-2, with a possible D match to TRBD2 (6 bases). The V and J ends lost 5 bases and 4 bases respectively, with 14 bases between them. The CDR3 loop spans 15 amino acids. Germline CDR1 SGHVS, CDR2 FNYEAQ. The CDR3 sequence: CASSPRGGVTGELFF. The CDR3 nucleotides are TGTGCCAGCAGCCCGCGGGGTGGAGTCACCGGGGAGCTGTTTTTT.

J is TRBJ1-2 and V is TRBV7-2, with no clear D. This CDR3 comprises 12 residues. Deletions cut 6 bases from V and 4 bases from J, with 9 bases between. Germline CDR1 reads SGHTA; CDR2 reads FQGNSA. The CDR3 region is CASSRDTYGYTF. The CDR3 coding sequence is TGTGCCAGCAGTAGAGACACCTATGGCTACACCTTC.

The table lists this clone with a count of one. CDR3 amino acids: CASSPALTGQGNYGYTF. CDR3 nucleotide sequence: TGTGCCAGCTCACCAGCCCTAACGGGACAGGGTAACTATGGCTACACCTTC. V is TRBV18 and J is TRBJ1-2; 9 bases map to TRBD1. Per the germline V gene, CDR1 is KGHSH and CDR2 is LQKENI. With 2 bases clipped from V and 1 base from J, the junction kept 8 bases outside the gene matches. CDR3 length: 17 amino acids.

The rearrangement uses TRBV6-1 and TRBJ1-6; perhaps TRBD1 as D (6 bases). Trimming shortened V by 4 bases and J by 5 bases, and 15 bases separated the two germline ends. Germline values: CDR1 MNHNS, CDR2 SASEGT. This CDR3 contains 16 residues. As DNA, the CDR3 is TGTGCCAGCAGTGCACTACAGGGAACTGATAATTCACCCCTCCACTTT. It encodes CASSALQGTDNSPLHF.

The CDR3 is CASSQLGGEGSYTF. DNA of the CDR3: TGTGCCAGCAGCCAATTGGGAGGCGAGGGATCCTACACCTTC. The chain recombines TRBV16 with TRBJ1-2; no firm D call. The CDR3 sequence is 14 residues long. V gave up 1 base and J gave up 10 bases, with 16 bases separating them. Germline CDR1 is KGHSY and CDR2 is FQNENV. Together with reference TRBV16 and TRBJ1-2, the CDR3 gives the full variable domain: GEEVAQTPKHLVRGEGQKAKLYCAPIKGHSYVFWYQQVLKNEFKFLISFQNENVFDETGMPKERFSAKCLPNSPCSLEIQATKLEDSAVYFCASSQLGGEGSYTFGSGTRLTVV.